The 15 T cell receptor beta chains listed next were all sequenced from one sample in a study of lung T cells in sarcoidosis with Löfgren's syndrome. In TCRdb, the reads were re-called with MiXCR into one record per CDR3 protein. The top ten hold over 2% of the sample, which has 58,000 or so distinct CDR3 sequences, approximately 21% seen once. The specimen was CD4+ T cells from PBMCs. Source of these receptors: a human donor with sarcoidosis (Löfgren's syndrome or another form), or a control subject (not recorded which).

In its sample, this clonotype was seen many times. The chain recombines TRBV20-1 with TRBJ1-1; TRBD1 matches 9 bases. This CDR3 contains 14 residues. Looked up from germline, CDR1 is DFQATT and CDR2 is SNEGSKA (reference sequence). J gave up 2 bases and V 4 bases, and 5 bases lay outside the gene matches. The CDR3 region has the DNA TGCAGTGCTACACGACAGGGGGTTAACACTGAAGCTTTCTTT. Protein: CSATRQGVNTEAFF.

This clonotype was counted ten times or more. This rearrangement joins TRBV7-3 to TRBJ2-1; possible D gene TRBD2, 5 bases. The CDR3 runs 14 residues. The germline CDR1 and CDR2 sequences are SGHTA and FQGTGA. V shed 2 bases and J shed 5 bases, with 10 bases lying between them. The CDR3 bases are TGTGCCAGCAGCTTAGTTTCCGGGAACAATGAGCAGTTCTTC. As protein: CASSLVSGNNEQFF.

The genes are TRBV5-4 and TRBJ1-1; no clear D gene. CDR3 length equals 13 residues. Germline CDR1 SGHNT, CDR2 YYREEE (reference sequence). Trimming shortened V by 0 bases and J by 8 bases, and 11 bases separated the two germline ends. The CDR3 loop reads CASSLGQELEAFF. The CDR3 DNA is TGTGCCAGCAGCTTGGGACAAGAACTAGAAGCTTTCTTT.

This clonotype was seen once. The chain employs TRBV28 and TRBJ1-5; no reliable D call. Germline V gene lookup returns CDR1 MDHEN and CDR2 SYDVKM. Trimming cost V 6 bases and J 2 bases, with 14 bases left between them. The CDR3 totals 15 residues. In DNA form, the CDR3 reads TGTGCCAGCAGCCCTCCCGGACCGGGCAATCAGCCCCAGCATTTT. This translates into CASSPPGPGNQPQHF.

This clonotype was counted at least ten times. The J gene is TRBJ1-1, the V gene TRBV7-9; D possibly corresponds to TRBD1 (5 bases). The CDR3 contains 13 residues. CDR1 is SEHNR, CDR2 FQNEAQ, per germline (reference sequence). Trimming took off 5 bases at V and 6 bases at J, with 13 bases between the two ends. CDR3 bases: TGTGCCAGCAGCCTCGCCGGAGGGGCTGAAGCTTTCTTT. It codes for CASSLAGGAEAFF.

The chain recombines TRBV18 with TRBJ2-5; D unclear. Germline CDR1 and CDR2: KGHSH and LQKENI. Trimming removed 1 base at V and 4 bases at J, with 7 bases between. The CDR3 sequence is 13 residues long. CDR3 sequence reads: CASSPQGPETQYF. The CDR3 nucleotides are TGTGCCAGCTCACCACAGGGCCCAGAGACCCAGTACTTC. The full variable domain, with the rest looked up from reference TRBV18 and TRBJ2-5, is NAGVMQNPRHLVRRRGQEARLRCSPMKGHSHVYWYRQLPEEGLKFMVYLQKENIIDESGMPKERFSAEFPKEGPSILRIQQVVRGDSAAYFCASSPQGPETQYFGPGTRLLVL.

This clonotype was counted at least ten times. The rearrangement joins TRBV6-1 to TRBJ1-5, with D maybe TRBD1 (6 bases). The CDR3 spans 14 residues. The V end lost 7 bases, the J end lost 5 bases, and 15 bases lay between the germline ends. Germline V gene sequence: CDR1 MNHNS, CDR2 SASEGT. The DNA of the CDR3 is TGTGCCAGCAACCCGGCCCAGGGGTATCAGCCCCAGCATTTT. It specifies CASNPAQGYQPQHF.

This clonotype was seen ten or more times. The chain links TRBV20-1 to TRBJ2-3; D unclear. Germline lookup yields CDR1 DFQATT and CDR2 SNEGSKA (reference sequence). This CDR3 is built from 12 residues. The V gene lost 5 bases and the J gene lost 6 bases, with 12 bases spanning the gap. The CDR3 DNA follows: TGCAGTGCTGATTCTAGGGCCGATACGCAGTATTTT. Its translation: CSADSRADTQYF.

This clonotype has a handful of counts. V is TRBV30 and J is TRBJ1-4; D might be TRBD1 (5 bases). CDR1 is GTSNPN, CDR2 SVGIG, per germline (reference sequence). The CDR3 runs 11 residues. Trimming cost V 3 bases and J 7 bases, with 6 bases left between them. CDR3 bases: TGTGCCTGGAGGACAGTTGAAAAACTGTTTTTT. Translated: CAWRTVEKLFF.

A few counts support this clonotype. The rearrangement joins TRBV2 to TRBJ2-4; perhaps TRBD1 as D (5 bases). Trimming stripped 7 bases from V and 1 base from J, with 8 bases between. Per the germline V gene, CDR1 is SNHLY and CDR2 is FYNNEI. The CDR3 is made up of 13 amino acids. The CDR3 loop is CASMAGAKNIQYF. CDR3 bases: TGTGCCAGCATGGCAGGGGCCAAAAACATTCAGTACTTC.

This clonotype was seen a few times. The J gene is TRBJ1-1, the V gene TRBV3-1, with 7 bases fitting TRBD1. CDR1 LGHDT and CDR2 YNNKEL come from the germline V gene (reference sequence). The CDR3 is 15 residues long. J lost 1 base, V lost 3 bases, and 5 bases had no gene match. Here the CDR3 reads CASSQHGTANTEAFF. The DNA for the CDR3 is TGTGCCAGCAGCCAGCACGGGACAGCGAACACTGAAGCTTTCTTT.

This clonotype has only a few counts. CDR3 DNA sequence: TGTGCCACGTACAGGGAATATGGCTACACCTTC. It is translated as CATYREYGYTF. The J gene is TRBJ1-2, the V gene TRBV19; possible D gene TRBD1, 6 bases. The CDR3 loop spans 11 amino acids. V dropped 10 bases and J dropped 5 bases, with 11 bases sitting between them. Germline CDR1 and CDR2: LNHDA and SQIVND (reference sequence).

The genes are TRBV29-1 and TRBJ2-5; D is unclear. The CDR3 has 12 residues. Germline-derived CDR1 and CDR2 are SQVTM and ANQGSEA. V lost 7 bases, J lost 1 base, and 10 bases lay in between. The CDR3 bases are TGCAGCGCTGTTGGGGTCCAAGAGACCCAGTACTTC. Its protein is CSAVGVQETQYF.

A note on this clonotype: Just one base apart from a much larger clone, this may be a read error. In DNA form, the CDR3 reads TGTGCCAGCAGCTTAATGCGGACAGATACGCAGTATTTT. It encodes CASSLMRTDTQYF. The genes are TRBV7-2 and TRBJ2-3; D call uncertain. The CDR3 spans 13 residues. V was clipped by 2 bases and J by 3 bases, with 6 bases between them. The germline V gene encodes CDR1 SGHTA and CDR2 FQGNSA. Variable domain in full (rest from reference TRBV7-2 and TRBJ2-3): GAGVSQSPSNKVTEKGKDVELRCDPISGHTALYWYRQSLGQGLEFLIYFQGNSAPDKSGLPSDRFSAERTGGSVSTLTIQRTQQEDSAVYLCASSLMRTDTQYFGPGTRLTVL.

This chain connects TRBV18 to TRBJ1-1; 7 nucleotides align to TRBD1. The CDR3 has 15 amino acids. V trimming: 5 bases; J trimming: 3 bases; junction bases outside the gene matches: 9. Germline-derived CDR1 and CDR2 are KGHSH and LQKENI. The CDR3 nucleotides are TGTGCCAGCTCATCAGACAGGGTCGACTACACTGAAGCTTTCTTT. This gives the protein CASSSDRVDYTEAFF. Filled out from reference TRBV18 and TRBJ1-1, the complete variable domain reads NAGVMQNPRHLVRRRGQEARLRCSPMKGHSHVYWYRQLPEEGLKFMVYLQKENIIDESGMPKERFSAEFPKEGPSILRIQQVVRGDSAAYFCASSSDRVDYTEAFFGQGTRLTVV.